Listed here is a single TCR beta chain. Per the authors' pipeline: Reference gene primer amplification yielded estimated nucleated cell counts. The protocol was immunoSEQ multiplex PCR, while the TCRdb copy is restricted to in-frame clones and leaves out a portion. The V and J calls and clone size are taken from that table; D and trimming were inferred from the DNA. The repertoire holds hundreds of thousands of clones, with 85% to 90% as singletons. This sample stems from a study of blood T cell repertoires in COVID-19. The CDR3 consists of 15 residues. Trimming cost V 5 bases and J 4 bases; bases outside gene matches: 9. Germline CDR1 reads MDHEN; CDR2 reads SYDVKM.

The clonotype originates from a woman under 40 with acute COVID-19. The sample comprised PBMCs or T cells enriched from blood (not recorded which). V usage is TRBV28 and J usage is TRBJ2-5; TRBD1 matches 8 bases. CDR3 loop: CASSLTGQGGETQYF. The CDR3 DNA reads TGTGCCAGCAGTCTGACCGGACAGGGAGGAGAGACCCAGTACTTC.